This TCR beta chain was identified in a study of T cell responses to AZD1222 COVID-19 vaccine. Study-wide results and limits: In all cases, repertoires were sampled only after the peak T cell response. Only 5 or 6 people who got AZD1222 tested seropositive at baseline.

For this clone: Its antigen remains unknown.

V lost 2 bases and J lost 1; bases outside the gene matches: 5. The germline V gene encodes CDR1 LGHDT and CDR2 YNNKEL (reference sequence). The CDR3 runs 16 residues. Samples with a second dose at about 4 or about 12 weeks were pooled together. Produced via immunoSEQ multiplex PCR; TCRdb's table is partial and in-frame only. The data contain 110,000 to 150,000 clones, around 93% of them singletons. This chain links TRBV3-1 (or the pseudogene TRBV3-2) with TRBJ1-5, with 7 bases that match TRBD1. The source is an adult who received the AZD1222 COVID-19 vaccine. This material consisted of peripheral blood, taken 28 days after the second AZD1222 dose. The CDR3 DNA reads as TGTGCCAGCAGCCAAACAGGACAGGTGAGCAATCAGCCCCAGCATTTT. The encoded protein is CASSQTGQVSNQPQHF.